Listed below are T cell receptor beta chains from one sample, sequenced in a study of human T cells and chemical hapten exposure. MiXCR was run by TCRdb on the RACE reads, yielding one entry per CDR3 protein. The table shows about 120,000 distinct CDR3 sequences, with roughly 13% occurring only once. Sequenced here: whole blood, sampled in connection with sensitization to the hapten diphenylcyclopropenone (DPC). These receptors all stem from a woman younger than 35 with alopecia areata. Some clones in this sample may be carry-over from other donors' samples. The CDR3 runs from the conserved cysteine through the conserved F or W. The D gene is left open where the match is weak. Where a row states a size, it is once, few, many or the class of an expanded clone; other rows omit it.

j_call | cdr3_length | clone_size | d_call | v_call | cdr3_nt | cdr3_aa
TRBJ1-1 | 12 | many | - | TRBV29-1 | TGCAGCGTTGGTAGGGGGACCACTGAAGCTTTCTTT | CSVGRGTTEAFF
TRBJ2-7 | 15 | many | TRBD2 | TRBV28 | TGTGCCAGCAGGCCTACTAGCGGTAGCTCCTACGAGCAGTACTTC | CASRPTSGSSYEQYF
TRBJ1-1 | 15 | - | - | TRBV18 | TGTGCCAGCTCCACCAATGGGGCCATGAACACTGAAGCTTTCTTT | CASSTNGAMNTEAFF
TRBJ1-5 | 16 | few | - | TRBV20-1 | TGCAGTGCTAGTGTGGTCAGGGGTGGAAGCAATCAGCCCCAGCATTTT | CSASVVRGGSNQPQHF
TRBJ2-3 | 15 | - | - | TRBV20-1 | TGCAGTGCTAGAGATTTAAGGGAAAGCACAGATACGCAGTATTTT | CSARDLRESTDTQYF
TRBJ2-7 | 14 | many | - | TRBV2 | TGTGCCAGCAGTGAGAGGACCAAATCCTACGAGCAGTACTTC | CASSERTKSYEQYF
TRBJ2-3 | 16 | many | TRBD2 | TRBV6-6 | TGTGCCAGCAGTTACGAATTAGCGGGGGCAGGCGATACGCAGTATTTT | CASSYELAGAGDTQYF
TRBJ1-1 | 16 | - | TRBD1 | TRBV4-3 | TGCGCCAGCAGCCCACAAACCGGGACAGGGGCCACTGAAGCTTTCTTT | CASSPQTGTGATEAFF
TRBJ1-5 | 15 | - | - | TRBV12-3/TRBV12-4 | TGTGCCAGCAGTTTGGGGGACACAAATAATCAGCCCCAGCATTTT | CASSLGDTNNQPQHF
TRBJ1-1 | 13 | few | - | TRBV20-1 | TGCAGTGCTAGAGGACAGATGAACACTGAAGCTTTCTTT | CSARGQMNTEAFF
TRBJ2-2 | 14 | - | TRBD2 | TRBV20-1 | TGCAGTGCTAGTAGCGGGACGAACACCGGGGAGCTGTTTTTT | CSASSGTNTGELFF
TRBJ1-6 | 15 | few | - | TRBV7-2 | TGTGCCAGCAGACTATCTCGGGGTTATAATTCACCCCTCCACTTT | CASRLSRGYNSPLHF
TRBJ1-4 | 14 | few | - | TRBV28 | TGTGCCAGCAGTTTGGTGGCAGGGAGGGAAAAACTGTTTTTT | CASSLVAGREKLFF
TRBJ2-1 | 15 | many | TRBD1 | TRBV2 | TGTGCCAGCCTAGAGGGACAGCACTCCTACAATGAGCAGTTCTTC | CASLEGQHSYNEQFF
TRBJ2-2 | 17 | many | TRBD1 | TRBV4-3 | TGCGCCAGCAGCCAAGATAGGCGTACAGGGGATAGGGGGGAGCTGTTTTTT | CASSQDRRTGDRGELFF
TRBJ2-1 | 15 | - | TRBD1 | TRBV6-2/TRBV6-3 | TGTGCCAGCAGAGGAAGACAGGGTGGCCGCAGGGATCAGTTCTTC | CASRGRQGGRRDQFF
TRBJ2-7 | 17 | - | TRBD2 | TRBV4-2 | TGTGCCAGCAGCCAAGTTAAGGTTAGCGGGGGGACCTACGAGCAGTACTTC | CASSQVKVSGGTYEQYF
TRBJ1-1 | 17 | - | - | TRBV7-8 | TGTGCCAGCAGCTTAGGGTCAACACTAGGAGTGAACACTGAAGCTTTCTTT | CASSLGSTLGVNTEAFF
TRBJ2-7 | 16 | few | - | TRBV4-3 | TGCGCCAGCAGCCAAGCTCCCAACACAAACGGCGACGAGCAGTACTTC | CASSQAPNTNGDEQYF
TRBJ2-2 | 13 | - | TRBD2 | TRBV15 | TGTGCCACCAGGACTAGCATGATCGGGGAGCTGTTTTTT | CATRTSMIGELFF
TRBJ2-7 | 13 | few | TRBD1 | TRBV5-1 | TGCGCCAGCAGCTTGAAGGGGGCGTCCGAGCAGTACTTC | CASSLKGASEQYF
TRBJ1-5 | 15 | few | - | TRBV20-1 | TGCAGTGCTCGAAGCCCGCGGGGGAGCAATCAGCCCCAGCATTTT | CSARSPRGSNQPQHF
TRBJ1-1 | 16 | few | - | TRBV11-2 | TGTGCCAGCAGGGAAATACTAGGGGGGCCCCACACTGAAGCTTTCTTT | CASREILGGPHTEAFF
TRBJ2-7 | 13 | once | - | TRBV7-9 | TGTGCCAGCAGCTTAGCGGGAAGGGTTGAGCAGTACTTC | CASSLAGRVEQYF
TRBJ2-3 | 18 | - | - | TRBV12-3/TRBV12-4 | TGTGCCAGCAGTTTAGGTTTTGGCGCAGGGCTGGGGACAGATACGCAGTATTTT | CASSLGFGAGLGTDTQYF
TRBJ1-6 | 16 | - | - | TRBV11-2 | TGTGCCAGCAGCTTGGGCAGGGGCGGCTATAATTCACCCCTCCACTTT | CASSLGRGGYNSPLHF